These T cell receptor beta chains were read from a single sample in a study of T-cell memory formation after mild COVID-19. TCRdb redid the calling of the 5' RACE reads with MiXCR, one entry per CDR3 protein. The data contain about 180,000 distinct CDR3 sequences, less than 20% of them singletons. The sample was PBMCs or a T cell subset sorted from them (not recorded which). These receptors originate from a man younger than 30 who had mild COVID-19 (a few samples of this study predate the infection). Cell type and time point are not known. Each CDR3 is given with its conserved first and last residue. Each record gives: D gene, CDR3 length, clone size, V gene, J gene, CDR3 protein, CDR3 DNA. A D gene is named only where the DNA matches it firmly. Where a row states a size, it is once, few, many or the class of an expanded clone; other rows omit it.

.	14	many	TRBV11-2	TRBJ1-1	CASSLGQSNTEAFF	TGTGCCAGCAGCTTAGGACAGTCGAACACTGAAGCTTTCTTT
.	15	.	TRBV4-2	TRBJ1-5	CASSQVRGGNQPQHF	TGTGCCAGCAGCCAAGTGAGGGGGGGCAATCAGCCCCAGCATTTT
.	14	few	TRBV7-2	TRBJ2-5	CASSLQAFRETQYF	TGTGCCAGCAGCCTCCAAGCGTTTCGAGAGACCCAGTACTTC
.	15	few	TRBV7-2	TRBJ2-1	CASSLGASLSDEQFF	TGTGCCAGCAGCTTAGGGGCTAGTCTTTCCGATGAGCAGTTCTTC
.	14	few	TRBV20-1	TRBJ2-3	CSAAAGAATDTQYF	TGCAGTGCTGCCGCGGGGGCTGCCACAGATACGCAGTATTTT
.	12	few	TRBV7-9	TRBJ1-5	CASGGTGQPQHF	TGTGCCAGCGGAGGAACCGGCCAGCCCCAGCATTTT
TRBD2	15	few	TRBV5-1	TRBJ2-5	CASSLVGLAGETQYF	TGCGCCAGCAGCTTGGTGGGACTAGCAGGAGAGACCCAGTACTTC
TRBD1	14	.	TRBV29-1	TRBJ1-5	CSAGTGFGNQPQHF	TGCAGCGCAGGGACAGGGTTTGGCAATCAGCCCCAGCATTTT
.	16	few	TRBV4-3	TRBJ2-1	CASSQDPGGPFNEQFF	TGCGCCAGCAGCCAAGATCCGGGGGGCCCTTTCAATGAGCAGTTCTTC
.	13	.	TRBV7-2	TRBJ2-1	CASSSTRDNEQFF	TGTGCCAGCAGCTCGACTAGAGACAATGAGCAGTTCTTC
TRBD2	18	.	TRBV7-2	TRBJ2-3	CASSLSGRNTGRGDTQYF	TGTGCCAGCAGCTTAAGCGGGAGGAACACTGGTCGGGGGGATACGCAGTATTTT
.	13	few	TRBV18	TRBJ1-6	CASSPPFKSPLHF	TGTGCCAGCTCACCACCGTTTAAGTCACCCCTCCACTTT
TRBD2	14	few	TRBV18	TRBJ2-3	CASSPPRGGDTQYF	TGTGCCAGCTCACCACCTCGGGGGGGAGATACGCAGTATTTT
.	16	once	TRBV20-1	TRBJ1-3	CSAPGVFSGSGNTIYF	TGCAGTGCCCCTGGGGTCTTTAGTGGCTCTGGAAACACCATATATTTT
.	14	few	TRBV20-1	TRBJ2-4	CSAQNALAKNIQYF	TGCAGTGCTCAAAACGCTCTAGCCAAAAACATTCAGTACTTC
.	12	few	TRBV20-1	TRBJ2-5	CSARGGWETQYF	TGCAGTGCTAGAGGAGGTTGGGAGACCCAGTACTTC
TRBD1	14	few	TRBV2	TRBJ2-1	CASTQGAQGDEQFF	TGTGCCAGCACACAGGGGGCGCAGGGCGATGAGCAGTTCTTC
TRBD2	16	.	TRBV12-3/TRBV12-4	TRBJ2-3	CASSLFGGASTDTQYF	TGTGCCAGCAGTTTATTCGGGGGGGCTAGCACAGATACGCAGTATTTT
TRBD1	13	.	TRBV7-8	TRBJ1-6	CASSGDSGLTLHF	TGTGCCAGCAGCGGGGACAGTGGACTAACCCTCCACTTT
.	13	few	TRBV7-8	TRBJ2-3	CASRARFASTQYF	TGTGCCAGCAGAGCCCGTTTTGCGAGTACGCAGTATTTT
.	14	many	TRBV7-2	TRBJ2-7	CASSSQLGGYEQYF	TGTGCCAGCAGCTCGCAACTAGGCGGGTACGAGCAGTACTTC
TRBD1	14	.	TRBV10-2	TRBJ2-4	CASSPEGQGNIQYF	TGCGCCAGCAGTCCAGAGGGACAGGGAAACATTCAGTACTTC
.	13	few	TRBV5-1	TRBJ2-2	CASSMTDTGELFF	TGCGCCAGCAGCATGACAGACACCGGGGAGCTGTTTTTT
.	13	.	TRBV5-1	TRBJ1-1	CASSLPSDGEAFF	TGCGCCAGCAGCCTCCCTTCGGACGGTGAAGCTTTCTTT
.	12	few	TRBV6-6	TRBJ1-1	CASTIGDTEAFF	TGTGCCAGCACTATAGGGGACACTGAAGCTTTCTTT
TRBD1	14	few	TRBV12-3/TRBV12-4	TRBJ2-4	CASSLGDRADIQYF	TGTGCCAGCAGTTTGGGGGACAGGGCAGACATTCAGTACTTC
.	13	.	TRBV6-2/TRBV6-3	TRBJ1-1	CASSLQGGAEAFF	TGTGCCAGCAGTCTACAGGGAGGGGCTGAAGCTTTCTTT
.	16	.	TRBV4-2	TRBJ1-4	CASSQGGGGATTRLFF	TGTGCCAGCAGCCAAGGTGGTGGGGGGGCGACAACAAGACTGTTTTTT
TRBD1	15	.	TRBV12-3/TRBV12-4	TRBJ1-6	CASSLMGQGNSPLHF	TGTGCCAGCAGTTTAATGGGACAGGGGAATTCACCCCTCCACTTT
.	15	.	TRBV4-3	TRBJ2-7	CASSQAAGLGYEQYF	TGCGCCAGCAGCCAAGCGGCAGGGCTTGGGTACGAGCAGTACTTC
.	11	few	TRBV11-2	TRBJ1-3	CASRLVDTIYF	TGTGCCAGCCGCCTGGTCGACACCATATATTTT
.	11	.	TRBV14	TRBJ1-1	CASSQVGEAFF	TGTGCCAGCAGCCAAGTAGGGGAGGCTTTCTTT
.	14	.	TRBV7-2	TRBJ1-3	CASILEATGNTIYF	TGTGCCAGCATCCTCGAAGCCACTGGAAACACCATATATTTT
.	13	few	TRBV2	TRBJ2-7	CASSGNAAYEQYF	TGTGCCAGCAGTGGCAATGCCGCCTACGAGCAGTACTTC
.	13	.	TRBV4-3	TRBJ1-1	CASTGGLNTEAFF	TGCGCCAGCACTGGGGGGTTGAACACTGAAGCTTTCTTT
.	12	few	TRBV6-5	TRBJ1-1	CASSYLGTEAFF	TGTGCCAGCAGTTATCTGGGTACAGAAGCTTTCTTT
TRBD1	15	many	TRBV5-6	TRBJ1-2	CASSTAGQGYYGYTF	TGTGCCAGCAGCACCGCCGGACAGGGCTACTATGGCTACACCTTC
.	16	few	TRBV4-1	TRBJ2-7	CASSQVGWAFSYEQYF	TGCGCCAGCAGCCAAGTAGGGTGGGCGTTCTCCTACGAGCAGTACTTC
.	11	.	TRBV29-1	TRBJ2-1	CSVVTHNEQFF	TGCAGCGTTGTTACCCACAATGAGCAGTTCTTC
TRBD2	16	.	TRBV15	TRBJ2-5	CATSRDFTGGRETQYF	TGTGCCACCAGCAGAGATTTCACGGGGGGACGGGAGACCCAGTACTTC
TRBD2	18	.	TRBV5-1	TRBJ2-5	CASSLASGTSGGPRAQYF	TGCGCCAGCAGCTTGGCCTCCGGGACTAGCGGGGGGCCGAGGGCCCAGTACTTC
.	14	few	TRBV7-3	TRBJ2-3	CASSQGVYADTQYF	TGTGCCAGCAGCCAAGGAGTATATGCAGATACGCAGTATTTT
TRBD2	16	.	TRBV4-1	TRBJ2-3	CASSQEPSGLSSTQYF	TGCGCCAGCAGCCAAGAACCTAGCGGGCTCTCCAGTACGCAGTATTTT
.	14	.	TRBV4-1	TRBJ1-4	CASSQPGRREKLFF	TGCGCCAGCAGCCAACCCGGACGTCGGGAAAAACTGTTTTTT
TRBD1	15	few	TRBV7-9	TRBJ1-1	CASSHRGQLNTEAFF	TGTGCCAGCAGCCACAGGGGACAGTTGAACACTGAAGCTTTCTTT
.	15	few	TRBV5-6	TRBJ2-3	CASSLVIEGTDTQYF	TGTGCCAGCAGCTTGGTCATCGAGGGCACAGATACGCAGTATTTT
.	15	few	TRBV7-3	TRBJ2-1	CASSPGAGPYNEQFF	TGTGCCAGCAGCCCCGGGGCGGGTCCCTACAATGAGCAGTTCTTC
.	16	.	TRBV12-3/TRBV12-4	TRBJ1-4	CASSRPAGSPGEKLFF	TGTGCCAGCAGTCGCCCGGCAGGTTCTCCGGGGGAAAAACTGTTTTTT
TRBD1	17	.	TRBV7-3	TRBJ1-1	CASSLMTGGSLNTEAFF	TGTGCCAGCAGCTTAATGACAGGGGGCAGCCTGAACACTGAAGCTTTCTTT
.	14	many	TRBV7-9	TRBJ1-1	CASSNNRDPRKAFF	TGTGCCAGCAGCAACAATAGGGACCCCCGCAAAGCTTTCTTT
TRBD1	14	.	TRBV12-3/TRBV12-4	TRBJ1-5	CASRAIGGDQPQHF	TGTGCCAGCAGGGCTATAGGGGGCGACCAGCCCCAGCATTTT
.	16	.	TRBV14	TRBJ1-2	CASSPHQGRGDYGYTF	TGTGCCAGCAGCCCTCACCAAGGAAGAGGGGACTATGGCTACACCTTC
.	10	.	TRBV6-2/TRBV6-3	TRBJ2-5	CAPPRETQYF	TGTGCCCCCCCGCGGGAGACCCAGTACTTC
.	12	few	TRBV28	TRBJ1-1	CASSRPFAEAFF	TGTGCCAGCAGCCGTCCTTTTGCTGAAGCTTTCTTT
TRBD1	14	few	TRBV12-3/TRBV12-4	TRBJ2-1	CANTGQGISNEQFF	TGTGCCAATACGGGACAGGGTATCTCCAATGAGCAGTTCTTC